This T cell receptor beta chain was retrieved from a study of T cells in Graves' hyperthyroidism and ophthalmopathy (dated by TCRdb to the late 2010s). In the study overall: Peripheral blood was collected at initial diagnosis, before any treatment. Prospective prediction of ophthalmopathy was tested in an independent validation cohort consisting of 18 hyperthyroidism patients and around 17 patients who later progressed to ophthalmopathy. The 100 discovery patients were randomly split 7:3 into training and test sets. To identify TCR V-J signatures that set the groups apart, the researchers used a discovery cohort of 100 patients, made up of 43 with Graves' ophthalmopathy and about 55 with stable Graves' hyperthyroidism. The study also compared thyroid tissue and blood T-cell repertoires from about 6 Graves' hyperthyroidism patients. According to the paper, TCR Vbeta CDR3 sequencing was carried out on over 130 peripheral blood samples, which came from fewer than 50 ophthalmopathy, 75 to 80 hyperthyroidism and about 17 progressor patients. After blood sampling, hyperthyroidism patients were treated with methimazole at a starting dose of 30 mg daily, and ophthalmopathy patients were treated with high-dose intravenous methylprednisolone. The study at large found these results: Ophthalmopathy was separated from stable hyperthyroidism by a 13 V-J signature model, with about 88% sensitivity and roughly 84% specificity obtained in cross-validation and 80%/75% obtained in testing. No statistical method was used to set the sample size in advance, and investigators knew the group allocation. In validation, progression to ophthalmopathy was predicted by the model with around 71% sensitivity and approximately 78% specificity, a median of approximately 6.5 months before onset. Most expanded thyroid clonotypes (frequency above 0.001) were also detected in blood, suggesting blood repertoires may reflect thyroid immune responses.

The junction carries 8 bases between V and J, which are trimmed by 2 bases and 0 bases respectively. The CDR3, from cysteine to phenylalanine, totals 13 residues. The CDR3 DNA has 39 bases and is translated from base 1. The germline V gene (reference sequence) provides CDR1 DFQATT and CDR2 SNEGSKA. This clonotype was counted many times. This clone's antigen is unknown. The input lacks base qualities; no much larger clone sits a single base away. TCR beta CDR3 regions were amplified from RNA transcripts. The TCR CDR3 was subjected to a first round of RT-PCR using the HTBI primer set and the Qiagen OneStep RT-PCR kit. Libraries were constructed in a second round of multiplex PCR, after which size selection and purification were carried out. Sequencing of the libraries was done on an Illumina HiSeq2000 using paired-end 100 bp reads. Turning to the authors' computational methods: SOAPnuke was used to process the raw data, throwing out any read that contained adapters or uncalled bases, had a mean Phred below 15, or lacked an exact constant-primer or identifier match. High-quality paired reads were merged using COPE v1.2.5, and each unique nucleotide sequence was defined as a clonotype. MiTCR v1.1 was used to align the clonotypes against IMGT TRBV, TRBD and TRBJ reference segments. The analysis was restricted to V-J combinations with a frequency above 0.0001, which together covered approximately 99% of the repertoires. A TCS score was defined as the ratio between F50 (clonal expansion) and ExV (chaos), using BLOSUM62-based TCRdist between CDR3 peptides within each V-J. Welch's t-statistics and random forest reduced roughly 530 V-J features to about 12, which were used in a naive Bayes classifier (R e1071). TCRdb reprocessing: public reads trimmed at Q25 with fastp, clones called with MiXCR, in-frame beta chains kept. Identical CDR3 proteins give one entry, which carries the most common genes and DNA. The V and J calls and clone size are TCRdb's, not the authors'. A total of more than 75,000 distinct CDR3 sequences appear in this sample, over 50% of them only once. The ten largest clones capture 25% to 30% of the sample.

Stable Graves' hyperthyroidism was defined as the absence of progression to ophthalmopathy over 18 months of follow-up. Hyperthyroidism patients were newly diagnosed, with disease duration under 2 months, and aged 18 to 65 years. Patients with uncontrolled infections, other autoimmune diseases, pregnancy or lactation were excluded. Diagnoses relied on clinical symptoms, serum thyroxine and TRAb, thyroid ultrasound and orbital computed tomography. Ficoll-Paque density gradient centrifugation was used to isolate PBMCs from about 9 ml of fresh peripheral blood. Total RNA was extracted using Trizol reagent, and RNA quality was assessed on an Agilent 2100 Bioanalyzer.

The rearrangement joined TRBV20-1 to TRBJ2-7; too little of a D gene remains to name it. Sequencing was done on a sample of blood. The clonotype was recovered from a woman aged 40 to 50 with Graves' hyperthyroidism. The CDR3 reads as follows: CSARWPSSYEQYF. The DNA is as follows: TGCAGTGCTAGATGGCCGAGCTCCTACGAGCAGTACTTC.